This T cell receptor (beta chain) was identified during a study of human CD8 memory T cell subsets. UMI-labeled 5' RACE was used to make TCR beta libraries. Each CDR3 protein gets one entry in TCRdb, which reprocessed the 5' RACE reads and gives no DNA. The sample table sets out more than 9,000 distinct CDR3 sequences. TSTEM cells were defined as CCR7+ PD-1- TIGIT- CD8+ memory cells. RNA came from duplicate vials of roughly 150,000 sorted CD8+ T cells per subset. This CDR3 spans 18 amino acids. The sequence was obtained from a human donor in good health. The sample taken for sequencing was CD8+ stem-like memory T cells (TSCM and TCM) sorted from PBMCs. Regarding subset: stem-like memory CD8 T cells (TSTEM), CCR7+ PD-1- TIGIT-. This rearrangement joins TRBV21-1 to TRBJ2-7; TCRdb's D call of TRBD1 is untestable without DNA. TRBV21-1 is labeled a pseudogene. CDR3 loop: CASSKDIKRDREVHEQYF.